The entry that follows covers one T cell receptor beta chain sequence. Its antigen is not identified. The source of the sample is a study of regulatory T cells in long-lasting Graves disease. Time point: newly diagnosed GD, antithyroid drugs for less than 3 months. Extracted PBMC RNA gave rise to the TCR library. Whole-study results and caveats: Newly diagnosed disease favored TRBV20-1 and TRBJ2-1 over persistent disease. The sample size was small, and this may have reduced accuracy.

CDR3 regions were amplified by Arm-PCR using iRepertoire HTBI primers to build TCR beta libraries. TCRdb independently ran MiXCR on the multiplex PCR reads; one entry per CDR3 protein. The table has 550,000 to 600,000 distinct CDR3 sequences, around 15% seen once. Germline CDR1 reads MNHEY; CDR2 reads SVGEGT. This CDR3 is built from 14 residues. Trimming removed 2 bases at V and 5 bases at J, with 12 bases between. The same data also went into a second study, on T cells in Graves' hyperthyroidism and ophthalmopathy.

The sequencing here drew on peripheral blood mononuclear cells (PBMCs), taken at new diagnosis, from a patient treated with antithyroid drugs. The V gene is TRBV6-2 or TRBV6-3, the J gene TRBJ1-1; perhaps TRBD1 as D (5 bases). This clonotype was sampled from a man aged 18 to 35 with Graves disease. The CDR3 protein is CASSYKGVRTEAFF. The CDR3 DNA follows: TGTGCCAGCAGTTACAAAGGGGTTCGTACTGAAGCTTTCTTT.